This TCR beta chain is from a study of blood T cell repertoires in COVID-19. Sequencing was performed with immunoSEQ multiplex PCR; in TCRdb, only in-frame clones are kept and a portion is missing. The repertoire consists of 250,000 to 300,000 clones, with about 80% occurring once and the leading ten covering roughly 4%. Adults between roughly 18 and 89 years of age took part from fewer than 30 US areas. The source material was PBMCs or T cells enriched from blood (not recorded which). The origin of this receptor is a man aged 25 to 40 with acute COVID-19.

CDR3 residues: CATSDVGGSNQPQHF. The CDR3 nucleotides are TGTGCCACCAGTGATGTGGGGGGTAGCAATCAGCCCCAGCATTTT. The rearrangement joins TRBV24-1 to TRBJ1-5; D may be TRBD1 (5 bases). The V and J ends lost 3 bases and 0 bases respectively, with 8 bases between them. The CDR3 runs to 15 residues. Germline V gene lookup returns CDR1 KGHDR and CDR2 SFDVKD.